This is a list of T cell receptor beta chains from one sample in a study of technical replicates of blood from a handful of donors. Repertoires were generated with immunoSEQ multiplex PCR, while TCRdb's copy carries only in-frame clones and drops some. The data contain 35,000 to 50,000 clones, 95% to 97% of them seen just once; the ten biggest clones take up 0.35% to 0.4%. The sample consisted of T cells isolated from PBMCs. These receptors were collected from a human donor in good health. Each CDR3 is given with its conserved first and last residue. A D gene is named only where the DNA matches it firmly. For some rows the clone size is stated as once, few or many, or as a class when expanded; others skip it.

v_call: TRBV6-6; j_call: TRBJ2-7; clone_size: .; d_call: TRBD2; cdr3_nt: TGTGCCAGCAGCTACGCCAAAGCGGGAGGGAAGGACGAGCAGTACTTC; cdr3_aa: CASSYAKAGGKDEQYF
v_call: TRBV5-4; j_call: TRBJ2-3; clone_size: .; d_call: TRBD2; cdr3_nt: TGTGCCAGCAGCTTGAGGACTAGCGGCACAGATACGCAGTATTTT; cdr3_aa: CASSLRTSGTDTQYF
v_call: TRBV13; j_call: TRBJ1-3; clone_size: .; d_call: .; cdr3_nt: TGTGCCAGCAGCCCCTACTCTGGAAACACCATATATTTT; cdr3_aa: CASSPYSGNTIYF
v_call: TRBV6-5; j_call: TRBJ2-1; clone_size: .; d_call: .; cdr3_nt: TGTGCCAGCAGTTACTCCCCGGGGAACCCTTACAATGAGCAGTTCTTC; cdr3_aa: CASSYSPGNPYNEQFF
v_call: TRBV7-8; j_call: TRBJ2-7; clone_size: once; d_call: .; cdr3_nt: TGTGCCAGCAGCCCGTTGTTCCGTCCCCCGGACATCTTCTACGAGCAGTACTTC; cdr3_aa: CASSPLFRPPDIFYEQYF
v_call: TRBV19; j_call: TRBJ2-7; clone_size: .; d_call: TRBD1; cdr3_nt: TGTGCCAGTAGTACCCGGAACGCCGGGACAGGGAGTTACGAGCAGTACTTC; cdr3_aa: CASSTRNAGTGSYEQYF
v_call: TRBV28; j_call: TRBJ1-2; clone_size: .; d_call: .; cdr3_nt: TGTGCCAGCAGCGGCGGGGACGGGCCTTATAGTGGCTACACCTTC; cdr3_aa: CASSGGDGPYSGYTF
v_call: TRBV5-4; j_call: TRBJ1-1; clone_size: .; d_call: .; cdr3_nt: TGTGCCAGCAGCTCGATAACCGACGGCGGGCGGTCTGAAGCTTTCTTT; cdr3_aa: CASSSITDGGRSEAFF
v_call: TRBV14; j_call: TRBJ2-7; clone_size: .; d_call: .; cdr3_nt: TGTGCCAGCAGCCTTTCCAGGGAATTCGGCTCCTACGAGCAGTACTTC; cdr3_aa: CASSLSREFGSYEQYF
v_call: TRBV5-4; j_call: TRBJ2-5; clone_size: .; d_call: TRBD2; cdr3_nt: TGTGCCAGCAGCTTAGGGAGCGGGAGGGCCCGGGAGACCCAGTACTTC; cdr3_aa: CASSLGSGRARETQYF
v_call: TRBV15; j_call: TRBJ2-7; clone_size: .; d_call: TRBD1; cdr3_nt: TGTGCCACCAGCATTAGTACAGGGGGTGATGGGCAGTACTTC; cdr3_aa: CATSISTGGDGQYF
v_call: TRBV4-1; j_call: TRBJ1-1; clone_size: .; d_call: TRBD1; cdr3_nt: TGCGCCAGCAGCCCAGGGGGGCTCCTGAACACTGAAGCTTTCTTT; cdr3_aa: CASSPGGLLNTEAFF
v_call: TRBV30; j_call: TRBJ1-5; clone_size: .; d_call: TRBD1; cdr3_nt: TGTGCCTGGAGTGGGACACAGGGGGCGCGGACCCAGCCCCAGCATTTT; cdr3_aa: CAWSGTQGARTQPQHF
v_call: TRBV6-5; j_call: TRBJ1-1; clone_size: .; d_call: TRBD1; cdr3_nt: TGTGCCAGCAGTTACGGGCAGGGGGCCCACACTGAAGCTTTCTTT; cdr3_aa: CASSYGQGAHTEAFF
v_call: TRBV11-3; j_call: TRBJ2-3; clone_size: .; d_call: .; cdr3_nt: TGTGCCAGCAGTTTACACAGGGATACGCAGTATTTT; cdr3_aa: CASSLHRDTQYF
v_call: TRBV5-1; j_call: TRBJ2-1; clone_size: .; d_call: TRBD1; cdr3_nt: TGCGCCAGCAGCACCGGGACAGAGCTTTACAATGAGCAGTTCTTC; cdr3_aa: CASSTGTELYNEQFF
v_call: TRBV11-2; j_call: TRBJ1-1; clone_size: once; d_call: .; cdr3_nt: TGTGCCAGCAGGCAACTGCGGGAGCTGGGCACTGAAGCTTTCTTT; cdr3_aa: CASRQLRELGTEAFF
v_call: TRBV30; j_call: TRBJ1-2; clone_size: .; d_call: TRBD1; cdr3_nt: TGTGCCTGGAGACCCGGACAGGCATATGGCTACACCTTC; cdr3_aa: CAWRPGQAYGYTF
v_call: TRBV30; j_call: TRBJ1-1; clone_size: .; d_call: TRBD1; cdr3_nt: TGTGCCTGGAGTGTTTCCGGACAGGGGAACACTGAAGCTTTCTTT; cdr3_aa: CAWSVSGQGNTEAFF
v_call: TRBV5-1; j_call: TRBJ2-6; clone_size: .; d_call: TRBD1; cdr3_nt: TGCGCCAGCAGCTTGGGAACCGGGACAGGGCTAACTGGGGCCAACGTCCTGACTTTC; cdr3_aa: CASSLGTGTGLTGANVLTF
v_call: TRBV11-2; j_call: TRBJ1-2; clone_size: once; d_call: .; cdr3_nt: TGTGCCAGCAGCTTAGGGGCAGGGGAAGTTTACTATGGCTACACCTTC; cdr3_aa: CASSLGAGEVYYGYTF
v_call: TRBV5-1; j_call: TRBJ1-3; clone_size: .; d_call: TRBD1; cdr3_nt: TGCGCCAGCAGCTTAGTGGGACAGGCGTCTGGAAACACCATATATTTT; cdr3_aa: CASSLVGQASGNTIYF
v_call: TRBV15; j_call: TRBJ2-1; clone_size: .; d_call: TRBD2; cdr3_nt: TGTGCCACCAGCGGGGAGACTAGCCGATACAATGAGCAGTTCTTC; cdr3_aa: CATSGETSRYNEQFF
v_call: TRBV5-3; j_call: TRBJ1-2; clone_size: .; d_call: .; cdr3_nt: TGTGCCAGAAGCTTGATGGGTTTTACTCCGCAGGGGTCTTATGGCTACACCTTC; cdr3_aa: CARSLMGFTPQGSYGYTF
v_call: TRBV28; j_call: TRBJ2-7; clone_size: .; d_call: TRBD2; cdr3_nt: TGTGCCAGCAGCGATCTAGCGGGAGGATCCGAGCAGTACTTC; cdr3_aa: CASSDLAGGSEQYF
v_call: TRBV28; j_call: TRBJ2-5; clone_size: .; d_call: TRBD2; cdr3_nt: TGTGCCAGCAGTCCTACTAGCGGGGGAAATCAAGAGACCCAGTACTTC; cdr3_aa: CASSPTSGGNQETQYF
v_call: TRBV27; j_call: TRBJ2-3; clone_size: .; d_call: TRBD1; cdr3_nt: TGTGCCAGCAGTCTCCAGGGGGCCGTGGGTACGCAGTATTTT; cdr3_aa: CASSLQGAVGTQYF
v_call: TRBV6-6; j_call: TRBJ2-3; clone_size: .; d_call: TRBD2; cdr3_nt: TGTGCCAGCAGCCTTCTAGCGGGAGGTACAGATACGCAGTATTTT; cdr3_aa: CASSLLAGGTDTQYF
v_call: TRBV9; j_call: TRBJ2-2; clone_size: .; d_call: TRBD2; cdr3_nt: TGTGCCAGCAGCGCCGTAGCGGGCCCTAACACCGGGGAGCTGTTTTTT; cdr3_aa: CASSAVAGPNTGELFF
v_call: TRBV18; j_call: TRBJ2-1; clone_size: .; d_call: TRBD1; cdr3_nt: TGTGCCAGCTCCGAAATGACAGGGTCGACCTACAATGAGCAGTTCTTC; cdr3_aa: CASSEMTGSTYNEQFF
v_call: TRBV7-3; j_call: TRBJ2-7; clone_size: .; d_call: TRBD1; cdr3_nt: TGTGCCAGCAGCTTAGTAGGGACAGGGAACGAGCAGTACTTC; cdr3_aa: CASSLVGTGNEQYF
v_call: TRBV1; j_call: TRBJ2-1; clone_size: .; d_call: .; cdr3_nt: TGCACCAGCAGTCGGAACGACTTTCTAGCGGGAGCTGAAGAGCAGTTCTTC; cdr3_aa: CTSSRNDFLAGAEEQFF
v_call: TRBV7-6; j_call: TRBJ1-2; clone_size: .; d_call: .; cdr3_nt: TGTGCCAGCAGCTTTAGTGGGGACACCTATGGCTACACCTTC; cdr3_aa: CASSFSGDTYGYTF
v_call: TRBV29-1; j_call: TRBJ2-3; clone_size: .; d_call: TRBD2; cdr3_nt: TGCAGCGTTCTAAGCCTACTAGCGGGTTTCACAGATACGCAGTATTTT; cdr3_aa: CSVLSLLAGFTDTQYF
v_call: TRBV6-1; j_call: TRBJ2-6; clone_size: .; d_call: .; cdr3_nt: TGTGCCAGCAGTTTCGGGGCTGGGGCCAACGTCCTGACTTTC; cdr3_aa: CASSFGAGANVLTF
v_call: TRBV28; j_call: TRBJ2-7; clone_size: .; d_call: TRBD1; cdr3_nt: TGTGCCAGCAGGAGACCGGGACAGGGGTGGGACGAGCAGTACTTC; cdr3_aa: CASRRPGQGWDEQYF
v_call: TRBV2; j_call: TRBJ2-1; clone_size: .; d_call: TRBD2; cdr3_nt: TGTGCCAGCAGTGACTCTCGACTAGCGCGCACCCACAATGAGCAGTTCTTC; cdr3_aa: CASSDSRLARTHNEQFF
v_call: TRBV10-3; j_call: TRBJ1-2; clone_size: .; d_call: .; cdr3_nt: TGTGCCGCCTGGGACACAACTATGAGCTATGGCTACACCTTC; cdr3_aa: CAAWDTTMSYGYTF
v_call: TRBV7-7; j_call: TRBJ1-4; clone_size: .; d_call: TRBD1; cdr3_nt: TGTGCTAGCAGCCGGGACAGCGGTGAAAAACTGTTTTTT; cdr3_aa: CASSRDSGEKLFF
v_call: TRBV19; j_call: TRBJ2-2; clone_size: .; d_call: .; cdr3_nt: TGTGCCAGTAGTATCCTAGACACCGGGGAGCTGTTTTTT; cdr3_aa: CASSILDTGELFF
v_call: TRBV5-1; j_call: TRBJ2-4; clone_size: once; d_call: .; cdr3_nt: TGCGCCAGCAGCTTGGGAGGGTGGGAAAACATTCAGTACTTC; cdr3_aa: CASSLGGWENIQYF
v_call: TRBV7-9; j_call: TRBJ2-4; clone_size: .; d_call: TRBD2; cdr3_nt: TGTGCCAGCAGCTTAGGGGGTGGCGGGAGAGACAAAAACATTCAGTACTTC; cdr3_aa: CASSLGGGGRDKNIQYF
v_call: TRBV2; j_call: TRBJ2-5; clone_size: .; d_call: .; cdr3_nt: TGTGCCAGCAGTGTTTTCATGGCAGAAGAGACCCAGTACTTC; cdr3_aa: CASSVFMAEETQYF
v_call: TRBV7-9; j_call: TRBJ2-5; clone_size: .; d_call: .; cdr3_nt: TGTGCCAGCAGCTTAGGAGGGACCCAGTACTTC; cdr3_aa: CASSLGGTQYF
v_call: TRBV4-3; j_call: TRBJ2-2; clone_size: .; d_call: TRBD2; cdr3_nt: TGCGCCAGCAGCCAACTAGCGGGAGTTAACGGGGAGCTGTTTTTT; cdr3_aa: CASSQLAGVNGELFF
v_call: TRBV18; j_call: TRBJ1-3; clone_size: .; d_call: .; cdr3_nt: TGTGCCAGCTCACAATTGACAAGTGTTGGAAACACCATATATTTT; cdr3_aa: CASSQLTSVGNTIYF
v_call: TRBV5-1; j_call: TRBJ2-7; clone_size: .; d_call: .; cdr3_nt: TGCGCCAGCAGCCCCCGACAGGGCGGGACCTACGAGCAGTACTTC; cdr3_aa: CASSPRQGGTYEQYF
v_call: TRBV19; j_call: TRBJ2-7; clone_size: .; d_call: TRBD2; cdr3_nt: TGTGCCAGTAGTACAATTGGGCCGGGACTAGGCTACGAGCAGTACTTC; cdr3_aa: CASSTIGPGLGYEQYF
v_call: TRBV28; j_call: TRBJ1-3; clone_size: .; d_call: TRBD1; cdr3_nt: TGTGCCAGCAGTTCGGGCGACAGGGAGGCGGACACCATATATTTT; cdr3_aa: CASSSGDREADTIYF
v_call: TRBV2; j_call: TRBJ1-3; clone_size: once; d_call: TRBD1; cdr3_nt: TGTGCCAGCAGTGCACAGGGGGTAGGAAACACCATATATTTT; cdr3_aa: CASSAQGVGNTIYF
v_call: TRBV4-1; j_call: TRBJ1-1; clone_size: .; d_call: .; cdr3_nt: TGCGCCAGCAGCCAGCAGACAGTAAACACTGAAGCTTTCTTT; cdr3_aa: CASSQQTVNTEAFF
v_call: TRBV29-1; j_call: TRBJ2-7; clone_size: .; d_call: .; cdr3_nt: TGCAGCGCCTTAACAGTAATCGACTACGAGCAGTACTTC; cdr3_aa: CSALTVIDYEQYF
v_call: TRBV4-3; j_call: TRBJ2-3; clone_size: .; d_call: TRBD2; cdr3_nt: TGCGCCAGCAGCCCGACTAGCGGGAGGGCCCAAGATACGCAGTATTTT; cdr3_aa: CASSPTSGRAQDTQYF
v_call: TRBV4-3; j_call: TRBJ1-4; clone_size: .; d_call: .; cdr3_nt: TGCGCCAGCAGCCGATACCGGACTAATGAAAAACTGTTTTTT; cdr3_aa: CASSRYRTNEKLFF
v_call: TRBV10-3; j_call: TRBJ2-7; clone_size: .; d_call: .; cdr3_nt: TGTGCCATCAGCCGGGACTACGAGCAGTACTTC; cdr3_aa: CAISRDYEQYF
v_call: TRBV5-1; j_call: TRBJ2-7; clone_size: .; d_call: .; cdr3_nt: TGCGCCAGCAGCTTGGATGTCGGGAGAAAGGGCGAGCAGTACTTC; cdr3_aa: CASSLDVGRKGEQYF
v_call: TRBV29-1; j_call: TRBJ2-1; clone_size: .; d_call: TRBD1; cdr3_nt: TGCAGCGTTGAAAGGGACAGGGGCCACAAATACAATGAGCAGTTCTTC; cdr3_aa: CSVERDRGHKYNEQFF
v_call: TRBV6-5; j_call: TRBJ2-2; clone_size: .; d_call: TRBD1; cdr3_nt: TGTGCCAGCAGTTACGGGACAGGGACCGGGGAGCTGTTTTTT; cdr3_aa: CASSYGTGTGELFF
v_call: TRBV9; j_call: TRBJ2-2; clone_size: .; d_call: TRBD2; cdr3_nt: TGTGCCAGCAGCGTAGTAGCGGGGGAAAACACCGGGGAGCTGTTTTTT; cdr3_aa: CASSVVAGENTGELFF
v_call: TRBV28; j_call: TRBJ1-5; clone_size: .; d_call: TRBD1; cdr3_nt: TGTGCCAGCAGTGATCGCAGGGGGGTCGGCAATCAGCCCCAGCATTTT; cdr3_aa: CASSDRRGVGNQPQHF